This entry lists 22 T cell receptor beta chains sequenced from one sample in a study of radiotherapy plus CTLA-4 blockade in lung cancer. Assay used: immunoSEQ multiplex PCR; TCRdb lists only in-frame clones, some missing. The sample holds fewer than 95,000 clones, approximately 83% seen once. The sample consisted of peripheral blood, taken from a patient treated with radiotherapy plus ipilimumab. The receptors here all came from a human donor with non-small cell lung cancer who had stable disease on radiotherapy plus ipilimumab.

The chain's CDR3 is CSVAGTGYNYGYTF. The CDR3 DNA reads TGCAGCGTTGCCGGGACAGGGTACAACTATGGCTACACCTTC. The rearrangement joins TRBV29-1 to TRBJ1-2; 9 nucleotides align to TRBD1. In germline, CDR1 is SQVTM, CDR2 ANQGSEA. Losses at the gene ends were 4 bases for V and 2 bases for J; bases not matched to a gene: 5. The CDR3 covers 14 residues.

CDR3 sequence reads: CAGGPDGSYNEQFF. Here the CDR3 DNA reads TGTGCCGGCGGGCCGGATGGCTCCTACAATGAGCAGTTCTTC. V and J are TRBV2 and TRBJ2-1; possibly TRBD2 for D (5 bases). V shed 11 bases and J shed 0 bases, with 14 bases lying between them. Germline V gives CDR1 SNHLY, CDR2 FYNNEI. The CDR3 totals 14 residues.

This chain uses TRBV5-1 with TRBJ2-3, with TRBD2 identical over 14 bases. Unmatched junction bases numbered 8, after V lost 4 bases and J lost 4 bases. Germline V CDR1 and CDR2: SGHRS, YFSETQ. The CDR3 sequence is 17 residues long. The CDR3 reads CASSPGTSGSRADTQYF. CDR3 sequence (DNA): TGCGCCAGCAGCCCCGGGACTAGCGGGAGTCGTGCAGATACGCAGTATTTT.

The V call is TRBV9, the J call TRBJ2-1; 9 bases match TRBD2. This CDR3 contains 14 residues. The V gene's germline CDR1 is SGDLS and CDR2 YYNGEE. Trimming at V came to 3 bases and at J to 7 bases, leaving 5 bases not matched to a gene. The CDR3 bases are TGTGCCAGCAGCGGTAGCGGGGGTAGGAATGAGCAGTTCTTC. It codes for CASSGSGGRNEQFF. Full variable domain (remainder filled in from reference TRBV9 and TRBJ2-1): DSGVTQTPKHLITATGQRVTLRCSPRSGDLSVYWYQQSLDQGLQFLIQYYNGEERAKGNILERFSAQQFPDLHSELNLSSLELGDSALYFCASSGSGGRNEQFFGPGTRLTVL.

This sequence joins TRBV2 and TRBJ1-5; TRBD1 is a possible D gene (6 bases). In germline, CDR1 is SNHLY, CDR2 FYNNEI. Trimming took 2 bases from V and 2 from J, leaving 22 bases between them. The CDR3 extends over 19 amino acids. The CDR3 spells CASSEWGRGGGFRNQPQHF. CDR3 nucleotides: TGTGCCAGCAGTGAATGGGGCAGGGGCGGGGGATTTCGCAATCAGCCCCAGCATTTT.

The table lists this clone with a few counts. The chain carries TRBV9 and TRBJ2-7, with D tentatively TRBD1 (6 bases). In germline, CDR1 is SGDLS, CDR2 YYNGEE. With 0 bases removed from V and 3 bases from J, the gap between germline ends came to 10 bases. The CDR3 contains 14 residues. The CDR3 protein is CASSVGRGNYEQYF. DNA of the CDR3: TGTGCCAGCAGCGTAGGAAGGGGGAACTACGAGCAGTACTTC.

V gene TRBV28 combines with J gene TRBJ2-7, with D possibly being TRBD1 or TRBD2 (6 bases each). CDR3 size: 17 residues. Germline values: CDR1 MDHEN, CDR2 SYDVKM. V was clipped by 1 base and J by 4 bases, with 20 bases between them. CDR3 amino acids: CASSLSPRQGRRYEQYF. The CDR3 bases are TGTGCCAGCAGTTTATCCCCGCGGCAGGGGAGGCGATACGAGCAGTACTTC.

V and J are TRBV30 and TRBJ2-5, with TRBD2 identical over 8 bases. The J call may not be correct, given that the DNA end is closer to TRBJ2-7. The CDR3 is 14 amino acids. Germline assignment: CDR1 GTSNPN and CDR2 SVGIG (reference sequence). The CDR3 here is CAWSGGLAGNEQYF. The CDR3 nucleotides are TGTGCCTGGAGTGGGGGGTTAGCGGGAAACGAGCAGTACTTC.

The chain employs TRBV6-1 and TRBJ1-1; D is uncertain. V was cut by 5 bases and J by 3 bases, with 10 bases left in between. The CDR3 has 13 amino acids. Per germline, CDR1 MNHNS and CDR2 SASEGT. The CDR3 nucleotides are TGTGCCAGCAGTCGGCACGGGGACACTGAAGCTTTCTTT. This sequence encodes CASSRHGDTEAFF.

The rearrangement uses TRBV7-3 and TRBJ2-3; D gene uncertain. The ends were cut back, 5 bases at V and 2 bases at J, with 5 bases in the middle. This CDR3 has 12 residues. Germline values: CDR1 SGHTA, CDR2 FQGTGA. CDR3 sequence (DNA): TGTGCCAGCAGCCCAAACACAGATACGCAGTATTTT. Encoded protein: CASSPNTDTQYF.

The CDR3 nucleotides are TGTGCCAGCAGCAAACGTACAGGACTCTCTGGGGCCAACGTCCTGACTTTC. Its translation: CASSKRTGLSGANVLTF. This rearrangement joins TRBV21-1 to TRBJ2-6. TRBV21-1 is a pseudogene locus. The CDR3 runs to 17 residues.

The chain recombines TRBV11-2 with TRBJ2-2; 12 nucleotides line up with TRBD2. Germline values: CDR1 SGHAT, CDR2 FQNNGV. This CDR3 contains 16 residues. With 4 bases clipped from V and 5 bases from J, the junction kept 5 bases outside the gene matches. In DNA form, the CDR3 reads TGTGCCAGCAGCTCTGGACTAGCGGGAATAACCGGGGAGCTGTTTTTT. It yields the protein CASSSGLAGITGELFF.

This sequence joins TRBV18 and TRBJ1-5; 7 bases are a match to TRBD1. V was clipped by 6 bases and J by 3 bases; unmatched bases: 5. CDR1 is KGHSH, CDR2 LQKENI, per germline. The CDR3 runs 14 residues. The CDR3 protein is CASSTGRANQPQHF. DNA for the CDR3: TGTGCCAGCTCGACAGGGAGGGCCAATCAGCCCCAGCATTTT.

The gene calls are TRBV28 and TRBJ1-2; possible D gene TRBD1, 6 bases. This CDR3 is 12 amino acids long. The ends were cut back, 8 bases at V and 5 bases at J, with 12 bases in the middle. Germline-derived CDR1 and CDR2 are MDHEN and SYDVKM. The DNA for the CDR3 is TGTGCCAGCCGCCAAGGACAGTATGGCTACACCTTC. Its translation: CASRQGQYGYTF.

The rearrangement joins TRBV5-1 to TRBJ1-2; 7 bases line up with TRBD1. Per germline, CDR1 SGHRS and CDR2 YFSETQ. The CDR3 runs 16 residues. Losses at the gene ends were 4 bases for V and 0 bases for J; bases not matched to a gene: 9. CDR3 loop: CASSPGGTDANYGYTF. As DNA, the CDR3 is TGCGCCAGCAGCCCGGGGGGGACAGATGCTAACTATGGCTACACCTTC.

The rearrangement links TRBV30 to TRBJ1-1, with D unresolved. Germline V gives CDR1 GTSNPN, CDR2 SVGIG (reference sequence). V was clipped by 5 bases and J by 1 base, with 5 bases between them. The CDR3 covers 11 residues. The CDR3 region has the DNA TGTGCCTGGCAAGGGAACACTGAAGCTTTCTTT. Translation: CAWQGNTEAFF.

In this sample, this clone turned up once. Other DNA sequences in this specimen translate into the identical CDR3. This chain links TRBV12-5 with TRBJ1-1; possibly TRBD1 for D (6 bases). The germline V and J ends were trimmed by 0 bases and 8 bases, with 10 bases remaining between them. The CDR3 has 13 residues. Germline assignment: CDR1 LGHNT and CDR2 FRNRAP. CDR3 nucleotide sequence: TGTGCTAGTGGTTTGGTAGCCGGGGGCGAAGCTTTCTTT. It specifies CASGLVAGGEAFF. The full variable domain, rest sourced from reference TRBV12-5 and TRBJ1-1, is DARVTQTPRHKVTEMGQEVTMRCQPILGHNTVFWYRQTMMQGLELLAYFRNRAPLDDSGMPKDRFSAEMPDATLATLKIQPSEPRDSAVYFCASGLVAGGEAFFGQGTRLTVV.

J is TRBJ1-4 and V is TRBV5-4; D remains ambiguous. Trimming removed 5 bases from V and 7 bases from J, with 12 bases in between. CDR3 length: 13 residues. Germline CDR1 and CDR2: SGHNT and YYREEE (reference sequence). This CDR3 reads CASSSTMGEKLFF. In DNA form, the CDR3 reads TGTGCCAGCAGTTCTACCATGGGTGAAAAACTGTTTTTT. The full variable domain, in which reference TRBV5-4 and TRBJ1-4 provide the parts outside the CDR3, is ETGVTQSPTHLIKTRGQQVTLRCSSQSGHNTVSWYQQALGQGPQFIFQYYREEENGRGNFPPRFSGLQFPNYSSELNVNALELDDSALYLCASSSTMGEKLFFGSGTQLSVL.

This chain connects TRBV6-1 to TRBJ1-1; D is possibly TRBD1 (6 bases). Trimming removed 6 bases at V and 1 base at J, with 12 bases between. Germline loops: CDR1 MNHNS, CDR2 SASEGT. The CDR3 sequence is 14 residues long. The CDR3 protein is CASRFQGRNTEAFF. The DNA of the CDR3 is TGTGCCAGCAGATTTCAGGGGAGGAACACTGAAGCTTTCTTT.

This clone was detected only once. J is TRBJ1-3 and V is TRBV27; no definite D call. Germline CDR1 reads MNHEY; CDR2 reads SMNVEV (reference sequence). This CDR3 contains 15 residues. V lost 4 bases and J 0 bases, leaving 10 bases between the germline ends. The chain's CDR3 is CASSSGQFSGNTIYF. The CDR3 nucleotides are TGTGCCAGCAGTTCGGGCCAGTTCTCTGGAAACACCATATATTTT.

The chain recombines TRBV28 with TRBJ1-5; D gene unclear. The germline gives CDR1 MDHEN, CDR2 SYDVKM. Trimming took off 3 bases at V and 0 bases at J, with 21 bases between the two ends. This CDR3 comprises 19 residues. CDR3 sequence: CASSFANTGSAYSNQPQHF. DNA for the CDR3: TGTGCCAGCAGTTTCGCTAACACCGGGTCCGCTTATAGCAATCAGCCCCAGCATTTT. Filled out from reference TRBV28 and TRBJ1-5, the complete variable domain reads DVKVTQSSRYLVKRTGEKVFLECVQDMDHENMFWYRQDPGLGLRLIYFSYDVKMKEKGDIPEGYSVSREKKERFSLILESASTNQTSMYLCASSFANTGSAYSNQPQHFGDGTRLSIL.

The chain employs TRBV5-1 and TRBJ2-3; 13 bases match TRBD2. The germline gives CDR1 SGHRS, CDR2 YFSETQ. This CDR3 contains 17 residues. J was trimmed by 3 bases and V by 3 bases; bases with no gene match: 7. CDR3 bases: TGCGCCAGCAGCTCCCAGACTAGCGGGGGGCTTACAGATACGCAGTATTTT. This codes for CASSSQTSGGLTDTQYF.